This T cell receptor (beta chain) was recovered during a study of response to subunit inactivated influenza vaccine. TCRdb processed the RT-PCR reads anew with MiXCR; each CDR3 protein has one entry. The repertoire consists of roughly 500,000 distinct CDR3 sequences, with about 25% occurring once and the leading ten covering over 1.5%. Per germline, CDR1 SQVTM and CDR2 ANQGSEA. The CDR3 has 12 residues. V lost 2 bases, J lost 11 bases, and 14 bases lay in between. The chain combines TRBV29-1 with TRBJ2-3, with a possible D match to TRBD1 (6 bases). The source was CD4+ T cells sorted from PBMCs, collected roughly 5 days after vaccination. This clonotype was obtained from a man aged 45-65 years who received an inactivated influenza vaccine. The CDR3 loop is CSVEILGGKQYF. The CDR3, as DNA: TGCAGCGTTGAAATACTAGGGGGAAAGCAGTATTTT.